The present TCR beta chain was sequenced within a study of blood T cell repertoires in COVID-19. About the research overall: The origin of the acute and convalescent COVID-19 samples was the United States, Italy and Spain.

Germline CDR1 and CDR2: KGHSH and LQKENI. CDR3 length: 15 amino acids. Trimming cost V 2 bases and J 6 bases; bases outside gene matches: 4. In Seattle, patients joined the study during active infection and were tracked longitudinally. Original processing notes: Estimation of nucleated cell counts was performed using reference gene primer amplification. Using immunoSEQ multiplex PCR, the repertoire was profiled, and TCRdb retains in-frame clones only, with some absent. The D gene and trimming were derived from the DNA, and the V and J assignments and clone size from that table. The sample consists of around 280,000 clones, approximately 89% of them appearing once.

This chain connects TRBV18 to TRBJ1-2; TRBD1 matches at 12 bases. Sequenced input: peripheral blood. The receptor's source is a woman younger than 45 with COVID-19, enrolled during active disease. As DNA, the CDR3 is TGTGCCAGCTCACCAGCCGGGACAGGGGGCGATGGCTACACCTTC. Protein sequence: CASSPAGTGGDGYTF.